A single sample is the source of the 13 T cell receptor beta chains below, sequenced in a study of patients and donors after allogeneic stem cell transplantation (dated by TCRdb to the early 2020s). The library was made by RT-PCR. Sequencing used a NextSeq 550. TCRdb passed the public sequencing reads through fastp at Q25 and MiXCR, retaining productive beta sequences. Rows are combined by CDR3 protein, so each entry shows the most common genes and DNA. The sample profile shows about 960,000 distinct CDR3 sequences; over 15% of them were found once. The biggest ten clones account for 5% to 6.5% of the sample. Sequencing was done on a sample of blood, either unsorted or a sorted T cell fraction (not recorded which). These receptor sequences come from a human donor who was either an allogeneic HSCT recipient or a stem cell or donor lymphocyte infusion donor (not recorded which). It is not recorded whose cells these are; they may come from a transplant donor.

The CDR3 DNA follows: TGTGCCAGCAACCTTCCGGGCCGCAATCAGCCCCAGCATTTT. As protein: CASNLPGRNQPQHF. J is TRBJ1-5 and V is TRBV2; D unclear. Trimming pared 7 bases from V and 2 bases from J, leaving 12 bases between. Germline loops: CDR1 SNHLY, CDR2 FYNNEI. CDR3 length: 14 residues.

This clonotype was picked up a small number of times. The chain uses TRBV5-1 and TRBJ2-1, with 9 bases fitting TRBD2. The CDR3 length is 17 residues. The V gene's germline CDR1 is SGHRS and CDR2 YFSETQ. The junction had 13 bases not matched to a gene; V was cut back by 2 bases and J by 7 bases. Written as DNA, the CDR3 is TGCGCCAGCAGCTTTGATCGGGCTAGCGGGGCAGGTAATGAGCAGTTCTTC. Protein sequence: CASSFDRASGAGNEQFF.

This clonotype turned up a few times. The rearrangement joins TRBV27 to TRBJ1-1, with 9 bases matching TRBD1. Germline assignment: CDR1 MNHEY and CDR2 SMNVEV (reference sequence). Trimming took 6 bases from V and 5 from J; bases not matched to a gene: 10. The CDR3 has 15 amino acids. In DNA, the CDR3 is TGTGCCAGCAGCCCCTGGGACAGGGTGGAGACTGAAGCTTTCTTT. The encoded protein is CASSPWDRVETEAFF.

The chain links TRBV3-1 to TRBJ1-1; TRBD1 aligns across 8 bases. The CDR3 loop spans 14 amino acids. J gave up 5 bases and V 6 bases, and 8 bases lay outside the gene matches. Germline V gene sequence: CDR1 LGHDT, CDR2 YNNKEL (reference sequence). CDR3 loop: CASRKSDRETEAFF. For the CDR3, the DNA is TGTGCCAGCAGAAAATCGGACAGGGAAACTGAAGCTTTCTTT.

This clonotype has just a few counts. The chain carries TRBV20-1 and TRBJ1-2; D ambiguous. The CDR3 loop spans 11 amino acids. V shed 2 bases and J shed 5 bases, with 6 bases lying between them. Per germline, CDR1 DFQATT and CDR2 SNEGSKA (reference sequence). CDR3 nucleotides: TGCAGTGCTAGACTGCGGTATGGCTACACCTTC. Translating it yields CSARLRYGYTF.

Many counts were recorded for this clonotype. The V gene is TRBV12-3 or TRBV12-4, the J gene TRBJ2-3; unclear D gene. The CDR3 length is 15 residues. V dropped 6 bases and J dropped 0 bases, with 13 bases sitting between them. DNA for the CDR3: TGTGCCAGCAGCTCCCAGGCCCTTAGCACAGATACGCAGTATTTT. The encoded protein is CASSSQALSTDTQYF.

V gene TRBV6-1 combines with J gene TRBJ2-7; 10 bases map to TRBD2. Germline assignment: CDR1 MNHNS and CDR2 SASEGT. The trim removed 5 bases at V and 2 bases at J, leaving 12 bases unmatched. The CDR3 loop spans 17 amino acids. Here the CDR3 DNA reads TGTGCCAGCAGTCGATACTCGGCTAGCGGGGGAGCCTACGAGCAGTACTTC. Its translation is CASSRYSASGGAYEQYF.

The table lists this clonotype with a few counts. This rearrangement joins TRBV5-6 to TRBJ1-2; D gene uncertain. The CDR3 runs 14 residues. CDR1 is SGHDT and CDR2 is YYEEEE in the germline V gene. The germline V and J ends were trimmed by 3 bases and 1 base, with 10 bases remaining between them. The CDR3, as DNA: TGTGCCAGCAGCTCGGGCCACTTTAACTATGGCTACACCTTC. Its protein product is CASSSGHFNYGYTF.

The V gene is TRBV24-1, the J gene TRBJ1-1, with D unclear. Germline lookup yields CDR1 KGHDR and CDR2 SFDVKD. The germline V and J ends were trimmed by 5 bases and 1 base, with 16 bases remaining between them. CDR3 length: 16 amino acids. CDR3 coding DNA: TGTGCCACCAGTGGTGTGGCTAAGACGGGGAACACTGAAGCTTTCTTT. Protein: CATSGVAKTGNTEAFF.

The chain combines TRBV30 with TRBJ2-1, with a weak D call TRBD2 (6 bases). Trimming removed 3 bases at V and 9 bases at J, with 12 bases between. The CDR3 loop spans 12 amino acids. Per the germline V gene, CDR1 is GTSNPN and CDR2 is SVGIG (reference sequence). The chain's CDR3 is CAWRTLAREQFF. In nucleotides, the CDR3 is TGTGCCTGGAGGACCCTAGCGCGTGAGCAGTTCTTC. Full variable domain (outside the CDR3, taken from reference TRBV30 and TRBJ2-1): SQTIHQWPATLVQPVGSPLSLECTVEGTSNPNLYWYRQAAGRGLQLLFYSVGIGQISSEVPQNLSASRPQDRQFILSSKKLLLSDSGFYLCAWRTLAREQFFGPGTRLTVL.

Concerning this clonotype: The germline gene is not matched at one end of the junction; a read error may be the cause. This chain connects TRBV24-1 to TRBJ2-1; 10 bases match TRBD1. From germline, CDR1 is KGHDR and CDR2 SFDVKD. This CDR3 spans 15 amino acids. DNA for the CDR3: TGTGCCACCAGTGGTTTGCAGGACAGGGGGAATGAGCAGTTCTTC. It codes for CATSGLQDRGNEQFF.

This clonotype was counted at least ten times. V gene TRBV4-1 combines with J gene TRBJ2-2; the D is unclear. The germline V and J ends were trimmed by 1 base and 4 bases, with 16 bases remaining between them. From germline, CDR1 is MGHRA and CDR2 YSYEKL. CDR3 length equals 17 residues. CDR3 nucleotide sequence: TGCGCCAGCAGCCAAGTTAAGCTGAGCGCCCTCACCGGGGAGCTGTTTTTT. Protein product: CASSQVKLSALTGELFF.

The CDR3 nucleotides are TGTGCCATCAGTGGGAACAGGGGCCCTTTCTCCTACGAGCAGTACTTC. Encoded protein: CAISGNRGPFSYEQYF. The rearrangement links TRBV10-3 to TRBJ2-7, with TRBD1 matching over 7 bases. This CDR3 has 16 amino acids. Germline V gene lookup returns CDR1 ENHRY and CDR2 SYGVKD. The J segment lost 0 bases and the V segment lost 4 bases, leaving 9 bases of the junction unmatched.